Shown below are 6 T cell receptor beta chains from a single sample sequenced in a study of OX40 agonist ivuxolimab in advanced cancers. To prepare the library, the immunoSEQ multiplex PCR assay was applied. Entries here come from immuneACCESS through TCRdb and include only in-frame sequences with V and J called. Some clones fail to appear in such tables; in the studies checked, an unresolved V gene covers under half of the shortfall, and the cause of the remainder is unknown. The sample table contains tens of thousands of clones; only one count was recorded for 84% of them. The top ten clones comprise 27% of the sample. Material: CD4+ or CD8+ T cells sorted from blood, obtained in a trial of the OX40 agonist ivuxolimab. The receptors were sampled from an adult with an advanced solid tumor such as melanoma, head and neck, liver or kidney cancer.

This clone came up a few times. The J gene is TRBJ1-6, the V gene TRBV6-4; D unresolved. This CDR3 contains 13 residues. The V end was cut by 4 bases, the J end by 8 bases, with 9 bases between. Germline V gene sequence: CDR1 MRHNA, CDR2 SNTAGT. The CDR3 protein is CASSVGSHSPLHF. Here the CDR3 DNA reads TGTGCCAGCAGTGTAGGGTCACATTCACCCCTCCACTTT.

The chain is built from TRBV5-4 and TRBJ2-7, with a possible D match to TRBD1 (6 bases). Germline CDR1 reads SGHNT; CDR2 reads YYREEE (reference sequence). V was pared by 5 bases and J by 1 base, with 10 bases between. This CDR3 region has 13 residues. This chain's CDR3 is CASSFDRSYEQYF. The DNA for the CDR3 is TGTGCCAGCAGTTTTGACAGGTCCTACGAGCAGTACTTC.

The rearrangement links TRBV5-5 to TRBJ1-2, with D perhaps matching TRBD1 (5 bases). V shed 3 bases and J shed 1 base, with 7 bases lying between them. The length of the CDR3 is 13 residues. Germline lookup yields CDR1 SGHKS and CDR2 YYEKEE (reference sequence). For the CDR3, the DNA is TGTGCCAGCAGCTCCAGGGATAACTATGGCTACACCTTC. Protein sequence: CASSSRDNYGYTF. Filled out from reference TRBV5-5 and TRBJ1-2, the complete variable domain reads DAGVTQSPTHLIKTRGQQVTLRCSPISGHKSVSWYQQVLGQGPQFIFQYYEKEERGRGNFPDRFSARQFPNYSSELNVNALLLGDSALYLCASSSRDNYGYTFGSGTRLTVV.

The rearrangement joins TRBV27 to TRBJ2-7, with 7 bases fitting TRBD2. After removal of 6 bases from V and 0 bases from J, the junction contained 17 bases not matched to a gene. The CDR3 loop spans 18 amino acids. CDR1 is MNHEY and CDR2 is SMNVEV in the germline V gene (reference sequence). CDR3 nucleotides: TGTGCCAGCAGACCCGGGAGGTCTATAGGGACGGTCTCCTACGAGCAGTACTTC. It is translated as CASRPGRSIGTVSYEQYF.

The CDR3 loop is CASRAGVGSYNEQFF. Written as DNA, the CDR3 is TGTGCCAGCAGGGCCGGCGTTGGCTCCTACAATGAGCAGTTCTTC. The V and J genes are TRBV28 and TRBJ2-1; D is unclear. CDR3 length: 15 residues. The V gene lost 6 bases and the J gene lost 0 bases, with 12 bases spanning the gap. Germline V lookup: CDR1 MDHEN, CDR2 SYDVKM.

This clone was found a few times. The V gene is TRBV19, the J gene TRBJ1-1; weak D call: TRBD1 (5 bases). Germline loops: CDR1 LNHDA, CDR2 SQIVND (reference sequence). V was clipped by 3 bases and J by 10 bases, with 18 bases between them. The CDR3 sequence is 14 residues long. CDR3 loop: CASSINGAQWGAFF. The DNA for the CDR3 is TGTGCCAGTAGTATCAATGGGGCACAGTGGGGAGCTTTCTTT.